The clone carrying this T cell receptor (beta chain) was observed at least ten times. The antigen is not known. This sample was taken from a study of Graves' ophthalmopathy and Graves' hyperthyroidism. Study in general: Pretreatment peripheral blood was obtained at initial diagnosis.

V was cut by 2 bases and J by 7 bases, with 6 bases left in between. This CDR3 comprises 13 residues. Germline V gene sequence: CDR1 SGHAT, CDR2 FQNNGV. Overall study findings and caveats: The model predicted progression of ophthalmopathy with a sensitivity of approximately 68%, and its specificity was approximately 77%.

The TCR beta CDR3 regions underwent amplification from RNA transcripts. RT-PCR was first run with HTBI primers, then multiplex PCR in a second round. TCRdb reanalysed the multiplex PCR reads using MiXCR and keeps one entry per CDR3 protein. Altogether about 400,000 distinct CDR3 sequences are present, roughly 18% being singletons, with the ten largest covering roughly 1.4%. For donors with ophthalmopathy, the disease showed moderate-to-severe activity, reached CAS ≥3 and NOSPECS ≥4, and had lasted under 3 months. Fresh peripheral blood, roughly 10 ml, was the PBMC source. Sequencing input: peripheral blood. The TCR comes from a woman between 18 and 30 years old with Graves' ophthalmopathy. The rearrangement joins TRBV11-2 to TRBJ1-6; D unclear. This chain's CDR3 is CASSLSPNSPLHF. CDR3 coding DNA: TGTGCCAGCAGCTTAAGTCCCAATTCACCCCTCCACTTT.